The source of this TCR beta chain is a study of T cells in Graves' hyperthyroidism and ophthalmopathy. Concerning this clonotype: Its antigen is currently unknown.

Criteria for exclusion of patients were uncontrolled infection, other autoimmune disease, pregnancy or lactation. Diagnosing involved the use of clinical symptoms, serum thyroxine and TRAb, thyroid ultrasound and orbital computed tomography. Trimming took 1 base from V and 1 from J, leaving 10 bases between them. Germline V gene lookup returns CDR1 SGHAT and CDR2 FQDESV (reference sequence). The CDR3 is 15 residues long. RNA transcripts were the template for amplifying TCR beta CDR3 regions. Primed by the HTBI set, a first-round RT-PCR was run on the TCR CDR3. TCRdb re-derived calls from the multiplex PCR reads in MiXCR, one entry per CDR3 protein. The profile shows 650,000 to 800,000 distinct CDR3 sequences, 45% of them singletons. General study findings and limits: Researchers report that a 13 V-J model separated ophthalmopathy from stable hyperthyroidism.

The source is an adult man with Graves' disease, either hyperthyroidism or ophthalmopathy (not recorded which). Material for sequencing was peripheral blood or thyroid tissue (not recorded which). The chain employs TRBV11-1 and TRBJ1-1; D unclear. CDR3 sequence reads: CASSLVAAGNTEAFF. The DNA of the CDR3 is TGTGCCAGCAGCTTAGTGGCCGCAGGGAACACTGAAGCTTTCTTT.